This T cell receptor beta chain was sequenced during a study of T cell responses to AZD1222 COVID-19 vaccine. In regard to this clone: What it recognizes is unknown.

General observations from the study: The sample set comprised mostly white British donors with more females, and clonal diversity was possibly underestimated. The study reported that nearly half of spike-specific TCRs target unmutated variant regions.

Sequencing was performed with immunoSEQ multiplex PCR; in TCRdb, only in-frame clones are kept and a portion is missing. The table lists around 150,000 clones, about 91% of them singletons. The material was peripheral blood, obtained on day 0 of AZD1222 vaccination. The clonotype was recovered from an adult in good health.

CDR3 DNA: TGCGCCAGCAGGGGAGCGGGAGGGGTTAAAACAGATACGCAGTATTTT. It is translated as CASRGAGGVKTDTQYF. The rearrangement joins TRBV10-2 to TRBJ2-3; 10 nucleotides match TRBD2. This CDR3 comprises 16 residues. Germline V lookup: CDR1 WSHSY, CDR2 SAAADI. The V segment lost 6 bases and the J segment 3 bases; nucleotides outside the gene matches: 9.